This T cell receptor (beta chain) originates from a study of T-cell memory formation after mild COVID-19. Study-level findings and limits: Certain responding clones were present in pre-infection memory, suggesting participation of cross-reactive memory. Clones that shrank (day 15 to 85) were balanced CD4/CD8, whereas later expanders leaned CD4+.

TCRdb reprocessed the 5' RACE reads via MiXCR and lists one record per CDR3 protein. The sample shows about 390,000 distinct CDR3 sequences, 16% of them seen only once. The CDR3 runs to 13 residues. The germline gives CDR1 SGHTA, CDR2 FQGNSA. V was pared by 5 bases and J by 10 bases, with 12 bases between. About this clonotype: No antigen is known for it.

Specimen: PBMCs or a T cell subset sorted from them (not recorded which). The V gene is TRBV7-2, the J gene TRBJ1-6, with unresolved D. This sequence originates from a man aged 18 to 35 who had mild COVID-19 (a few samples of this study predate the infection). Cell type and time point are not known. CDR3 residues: CASSPRLVSPLHF. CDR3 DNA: TGTGCCAGCAGCCCCCGACTTGTGTCACCCCTCCACTTT.